Included here is one TCR beta chain sequence, with context. The antigen is unknown. This specimen belongs to a study of early T cells in non-severe SARS-CoV-2 infection. Study-level background: The input, bulk RNA from unsorted whole blood, was sequenced, and chains were unpaired.

The TCR library protocol was used to attach unique molecular identifiers. These identifiers were attached to individual cDNA molecules. From the 5' RACE reads, TCRdb called clonotypes with MiXCR, one entry per CDR3 protein. The sample has tens of thousands of distinct CDR3 sequences; 5.9% are singletons. Study outcomes and limitations: Private and CD4 specificities were missed by VDJdb matching, skewed to anti-spike CD8.

V gave up 2 bases and J gave up 0 bases; unmatched junction bases: 3. This CDR3 has 16 residues. Germline lookup yields CDR1 MDHEN and CDR2 SYDVKM. The receptor's source is an adult who was a healthcare worker with PCR-confirmed SARS-CoV-2 infection or an uninfected control (not recorded which). The chain joins TRBV28 to TRBJ2-3, with 9 positions matching TRBD2. Sample: whole blood, taken at baseline. The CDR3: CASSLAGGPSTDTQYF. The CDR3 DNA reads as TGTGCCAGCAGTTTAGCGGGAGGGCCTAGCACAGATACGCAGTATTTT.